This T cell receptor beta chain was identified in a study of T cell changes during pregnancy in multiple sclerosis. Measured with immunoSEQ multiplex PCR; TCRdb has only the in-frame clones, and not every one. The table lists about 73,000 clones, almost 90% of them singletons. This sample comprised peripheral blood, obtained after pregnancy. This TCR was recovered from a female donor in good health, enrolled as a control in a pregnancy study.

In DNA form, the CDR3 reads TGTGCCTGGAGTGTACGGGGGATTCAGCCCCAGCATTTT. It yields the protein CAWSVRGIQPQHF. The V gene is TRBV30, the J gene TRBJ1-5, with D possibly being TRBD1 (5 bases). Per germline, CDR1 GTSNPN and CDR2 SVGIG (reference sequence). Trimming took 0 bases from V and 6 from J, leaving 9 bases between them. This CDR3 contains 13 residues.